A single sample is the source of the 14 T cell receptor beta chains below, sequenced in a study of cytomegalovirus exposure and HLA in healthy donors. PCR primers comprised 60 Vbeta and 13 Jbeta primers. Assay: immunoSEQ multiplex PCR; the TCRdb copy retains only in-frame clones and omits some. The sample yields some 91,000 clones, over 75% seen once. The source material was PBMCs. These TCRs come from a man in his forties or fifties in good health and CMV-seronegative.

This clone is a singleton in its sample. The V and J genes are TRBV11-2 and TRBJ2-5; 14 bases are a match to TRBD2. The end of the DNA fits TRBJ2-7 better, so the J call may be wrong. Germline V gene sequence: CDR1 SGHAT, CDR2 FQNNGV. The CDR3 length is 19 residues. CDR3 nucleotide sequence: TGTGCCAGCAGAAAACCGGGACTAGCGGGAGCTGTCAGCTCCTACGAGCAGTACTTC. Encoded protein: CASRKPGLAGAVSSYEQYF.

The rearrangement uses TRBV27 and TRBJ2-7, with a possible D match to TRBD1 (5 bases). The germline gives CDR1 MNHEY, CDR2 SMNVEV (reference sequence). V gave up 2 bases and J gave up 3 bases, with 11 bases separating them. The CDR3 runs 14 residues. CDR3 bases: TGTGCCAGCAGTTTAGCCACAGGACACTACGAGCAGTACTTC. This codes for CASSLATGHYEQYF.

The V gene is TRBV6-1, the J gene TRBJ2-7; 8 bases are a match to TRBD1. The germline CDR1 and CDR2 sequences are MNHNS and SASEGT. This CDR3 comprises 15 residues. V trimming: 6 bases; J trimming: 4 bases; junction bases outside the gene matches: 11. CDR3 DNA sequence: TGTGCCAGCAGAGAGACCGGCAGGGGGCGTTACGAGCAGTACTTC. Translation gives CASRETGRGRYEQYF.

The table lists this clone with a few counts. The CDR3 region has the DNA TGCGCCAGCAGACAAACGGGGGATGGGAACTATGGCTACACCTTC. This gives the protein CASRQTGDGNYGYTF. V gene TRBV4-1 combines with J gene TRBJ1-2; possible D gene TRBD1, 5 bases. The CDR3 consists of 15 residues. Trimming took 6 bases from V and 2 from J, leaving 16 bases between them. From germline, CDR1 is MGHRA and CDR2 YSYEKL.

The V call is TRBV27, the J call TRBJ2-3; TRBD1 matches 8 bases. The CDR3 runs to 16 residues. Trimming took 5 bases from V and 1 from J; bases not matched to a gene: 8. Germline V gives CDR1 MNHEY, CDR2 SMNVEV (reference sequence). Written as DNA, the CDR3 is TGTGCCAGCAGTCGTATGACAGGGGTAGGCACAGATACGCAGTATTTT. It encodes CASSRMTGVGTDTQYF.

The chain uses TRBV28 and TRBJ2-3; D remains unclear. Germline V CDR1 and CDR2: MDHEN, SYDVKM. The CDR3 contains 14 residues. V was cut by 5 bases and J by 6 bases, with 15 bases left in between. The CDR3 protein is CASSGVVLADTQYF. In DNA, the CDR3 is TGTGCCAGCAGTGGTGTTGTTCTCGCGGATACGCAGTATTTT.

This clone has just a few counts. The chain uses TRBV11-2 and TRBJ2-2; D is ambiguous. The ends were cut back, 2 bases at V and 0 bases at J, with 7 bases in the middle. This CDR3 spans 15 amino acids. CDR1 and CDR2 (germline): SGHAT, FQNNGV. The DNA for the CDR3 is TGTGCCAGCAGCTTAAGCCTAGCGAACACCGGGGAGCTGTTTTTT. Protein sequence: CASSLSLANTGELFF.

The chain combines TRBV7-8 with TRBJ2-7; 8 bases map to TRBD2. The CDR3 has 15 amino acids. Germline V lookup: CDR1 SGHVS, CDR2 FQNEAQ. The J segment lost 0 bases and the V segment lost 5 bases, leaving 6 bases of the junction unmatched. The CDR3 DNA sequence: TGTGCCAGCAGCGCCTCCGGGACTAGCTCCTACGAGCAGTACTTC. It is translated as CASSASGTSSYEQYF.

The chain couples TRBV30 to TRBJ1-6, with D unclear. V was clipped by 3 bases and J by 7 bases, with 13 bases between them. The CDR3 has 14 residues. The germline V gene has CDR1 GTSNPN and CDR2 SVGIG (reference sequence). The chain's CDR3 is CAWSTLGGNSPLHF. DNA for the CDR3: TGTGCCTGGAGCACATTAGGCGGGAATTCACCCCTCCACTTT.

The CDR3 protein is CTSSQVAGGDSTDTQYF. In DNA form, the CDR3 reads TGCACCAGCAGCCAAGTGGCAGGCGGGGATAGCACAGATACGCAGTATTTT. V is TRBV1 and J is TRBJ2-3; the DNA was not compared with TRBD2, the D call given in the table. TRBV1 is classified as a pseudogene. The length of the CDR3 is 17 residues.

The V and J genes are TRBV6-5 and TRBJ1-2; D gene unclear. The germline gives CDR1 MNHEY, CDR2 SVGAGI. Trimming cost V 2 bases and J 7 bases, with 8 bases left between them. The CDR3 runs to 12 residues. This CDR3 reads CASSYPRGGYTF. The CDR3, as DNA: TGTGCCAGCAGTTACCCGAGAGGTGGCTACACCTTC.

The chain joins TRBV13 to TRBJ1-1; no firm D call. Trimming removed 4 bases at V and 7 bases at J, with 10 bases between. Germline CDR1 PRHDT, CDR2 FYEKMQ (reference sequence). This CDR3 has 12 residues. CDR3 coding DNA: TGTGCCAGCAGCTCCCTGGGCCTTGAAGCTTTCTTT. Its protein product is CASSSLGLEAFF. The whole variable domain, remainder taken from reference TRBV13 and TRBJ1-1, is AAGVIQSPRHLIKEKRETATLKCYPIPRHDTVYWYQQGPGQDPQFLISFYEKMQSDKGSIPDRFSAQQFSDYHSELNMSSLELGDSALYFCASSSLGLEAFFGQGTRLTVV.

This clone has more than one count but fewer than ten. The chain recombines TRBV2 with TRBJ1-2; 8 bases agree with TRBD1. After removal of 9 bases from V and 3 bases from J, the junction contained 12 bases not matched to a gene. CDR3 length: 15 residues. Germline CDR1 reads SNHLY; CDR2 reads FYNNEI. The DNA of the CDR3 is TGTGCCAGTTTCCCGGACAGGGAGGACCACTATGGCTACACCTTC. It encodes CASFPDREDHYGYTF.

V usage is TRBV5-1 and J usage is TRBJ2-3; the match to TRBD2 covers 10 bases. The V and J ends lost 3 bases and 1 base, in that order; junction bases with no gene match: 11. The CDR3 loop spans 18 amino acids. Germline CDR1 and CDR2: SGHRS and YFSETQ. The CDR3 region is CASSSGNLAGGGTDTQYF. For the CDR3, the DNA is TGCGCCAGCAGCTCGGGGAACTTAGCGGGAGGCGGCACAGATACGCAGTATTTT. The complete variable domain, with remaining parts taken from reference TRBV5-1 and TRBJ2-3, reads KAGVTQTPRYLIKTRGQQVTLSCSPISGHRSVSWYQQTPGQGLQFLFEYFSETQRNKGNFPGRFSGRQFSNSRSEMNVSTLELGDSALYLCASSSGNLAGGGTDTQYFGPGTRLTVL.